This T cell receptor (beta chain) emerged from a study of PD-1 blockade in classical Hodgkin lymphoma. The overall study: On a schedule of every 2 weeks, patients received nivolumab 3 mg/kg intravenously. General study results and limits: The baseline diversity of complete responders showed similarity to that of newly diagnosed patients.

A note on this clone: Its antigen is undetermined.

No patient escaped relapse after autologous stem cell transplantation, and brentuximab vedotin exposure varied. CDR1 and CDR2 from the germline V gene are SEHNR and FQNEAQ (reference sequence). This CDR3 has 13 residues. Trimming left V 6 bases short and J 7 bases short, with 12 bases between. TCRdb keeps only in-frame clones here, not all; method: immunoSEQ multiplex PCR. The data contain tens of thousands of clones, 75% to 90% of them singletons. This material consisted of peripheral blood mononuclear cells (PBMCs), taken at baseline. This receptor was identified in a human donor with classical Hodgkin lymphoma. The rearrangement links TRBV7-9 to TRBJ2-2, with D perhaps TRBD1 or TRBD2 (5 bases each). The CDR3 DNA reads TGTGCCAGCAGTCAATGGGGGAGCGGGGAGCTGTTTTTT. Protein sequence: CASSQWGSGELFF. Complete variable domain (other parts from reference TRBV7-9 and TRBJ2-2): DTGVSQNPRHKITKRGQNVTFRCDPISEHNRLYWYRQTLGQGPEFLTYFQNEAQLEKSRLLSDRFSAERPKGSFSTLEIQRTEQGDSAMYLCASSQWGSGELFFGEGSRLTVL.